This T cell receptor (beta chain) was profiled in a study of shared clonotypes between healthy human individuals. Clones were sequenced by immunoSEQ multiplex PCR, and TCRdb holds only the in-frame ones, with some missing. The sample holds some 2,500,000 clones, roughly 92% seen once. The CDR3 sequence is 15 residues long. Germline loops: CDR1 KGHSH, CDR2 LQKENI. The V gene lost 3 bases and the J gene lost 1 base, with 12 bases spanning the gap. Caucasian adults residing in Nashville, Tennessee made up all the donors. This receptor was taken from a man younger than 35 in good health. Some clones in this sample may be carry-over from other donors' samples. The material sequenced was naive CD4+ T cells from PBMCs. The subset: CD45RA+ positively selected. This chain links TRBV18 with TRBJ1-2; D gene uncertain. CDR3: CASSPSEGLNYGYTF. CDR3 DNA: TGTGCCAGCTCACCCTCCGAGGGTCTTAACTATGGCTACACCTTC.